This T cell receptor beta chain was retrieved from a study of blood T cell repertoires in COVID-19 (dated by TCRdb to between 2020 and 2021). For the wider study: Samples covering the acute and convalescent phases of COVID-19 were provided by collaborators in the United States, Italy and Spain. The prospective study material was composed of cDNA or gDNA derived from T cells, B-cell-depleted T cells, or PBMCs. Subjects who had been exposed to COVID-19, were actively infected with it, or had recovered from it provided the deeply sampled blood TCRbeta repertoires that made up the dataset. A freely available public database, intended as a resource for researchers studying the immune response to SARS-CoV-2, is where the repertoires were released. The samples were drawn from the first 160 participants of the ongoing ImmuneRACE study and from 950 to 1,500 subjects provided by 6 global collaborators. A de-identified subject ID, COVID-19 status, age in years and sex were almost always included in the sample metadata. Where available, HLA class I and class II types were obtained from metadata supplied by the sample provider rather than from assay-based typing.

The collaborating institutions used their own protocols to collect whole blood in K2EDTA tubes. Collaborator samples were shipped for TCRbeta analysis as frozen whole blood, isolated PBMCs, or DNA extracted from either sample type. Looking up the germline V gene yields CDR1 SGHTA and CDR2 FQGNSA. The CDR3 measures 14 amino acids from cysteine to phenylalanine. The only DNA kept is the CDR3, 42 bases in frame from the first base. Trimming leaves V shorter by 0 bases and J shorter by 6 bases, with the junction holding 3 bases beyond the gene matches. Turning to this clone: Its binding antigen is unknown. No much larger clonotype is one base removed from it; base qualities were not supplied.

The immunoSEQ Assay, a bias-controlled multiplex PCR, was used to amplify TCRbeta CDR3 regions from genomic DNA. Per the source publication's procedure: Within the assay, amplification of reference gene primers was used to estimate how many nucleated cells each sample contained. To quantify the absolute abundance of each unique TCRbeta CDR3 rearrangement, sequence reads were collapsed and filtered. For each sample, productive Simpson clonality was calculated as the square root of Simpson's diversity index across productive rearrangements. This immuneACCESS table, as held by TCRdb, lists in-frame sequences with V and J called but not all clones. Of the missing ones, under half trace to an unresolved V gene in checked studies; the others have no known cause. V, J and clone size reflect that table, while D and trimming were determined from the DNA. The sample yields nearly 90,000 clones; about 78% were counted once. Roughly 14% of the sample belongs to the ten largest clones.

General findings and caveats noted by the study authors: The quantity of clinical and demographic metadata differed by source and by participant and was supplied without curation.

The TCR sequence derives from a woman older than 75 with acute or convalescent COVID-19. The sequenced sample consisted of peripheral blood. The rearranged chain carries TRBV7-2 and TRBJ1-1, and TRBD1 matches 8 of the central bases. The CDR3 loop reads CASSLALQGAEAFF. The DNA reads as follows: TGTGCCAGCAGCTTAGCGTTACAGGGGGCTGAAGCTTTCTTT.